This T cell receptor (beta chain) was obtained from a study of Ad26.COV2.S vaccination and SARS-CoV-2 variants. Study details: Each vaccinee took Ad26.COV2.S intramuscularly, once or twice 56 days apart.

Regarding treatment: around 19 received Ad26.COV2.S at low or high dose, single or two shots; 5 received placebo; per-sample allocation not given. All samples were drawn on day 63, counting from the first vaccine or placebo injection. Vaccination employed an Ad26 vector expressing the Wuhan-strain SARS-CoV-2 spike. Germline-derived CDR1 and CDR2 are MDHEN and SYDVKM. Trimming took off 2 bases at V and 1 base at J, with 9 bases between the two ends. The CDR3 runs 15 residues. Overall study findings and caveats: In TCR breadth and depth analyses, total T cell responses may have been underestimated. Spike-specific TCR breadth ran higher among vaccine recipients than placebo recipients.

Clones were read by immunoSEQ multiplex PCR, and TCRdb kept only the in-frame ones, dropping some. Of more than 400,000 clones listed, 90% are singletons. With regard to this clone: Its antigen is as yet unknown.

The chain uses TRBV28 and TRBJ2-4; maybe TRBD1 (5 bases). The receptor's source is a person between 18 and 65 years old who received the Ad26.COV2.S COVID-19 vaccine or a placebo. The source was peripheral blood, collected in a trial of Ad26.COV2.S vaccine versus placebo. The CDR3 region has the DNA TGTGCCAGCAGTTTACAGGGTGTCGCCAAAAACATTCAGTACTTC. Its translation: CASSLQGVAKNIQYF.